This T cell receptor (beta chain) was identified during a study of T cell responses to AZD1222 COVID-19 vaccine. Study observations and caveats: Among spike-specific TCRs, nearly half reportedly target unmutated variant regions. Donors were largely white British and mainly female; clonal diversity was possibly underestimated.

Note on this clone: Its antigen is unknown.

Repertoires were generated with immunoSEQ multiplex PCR, while TCRdb's copy carries only in-frame clones and drops some. The table shows more than 150,000 clones, with about nine tenths occurring only once. Per germline, CDR1 SNHLY and CDR2 FYNNEI. V lost 7 bases and J lost 3, with 13 bases in between. The CDR3 is 14 residues long. Material: peripheral blood, obtained on day 0 of MenACWY control vaccination. This chain uses TRBV2 with TRBJ1-5; D gene ambiguous. The TCR comes from an adult in good health. The CDR3 region has the DNA TGTGCCAGCACCCTGGACGACTTCAATCAGCCCCAGCATTTT. Its translation: CASTLDDFNQPQHF.